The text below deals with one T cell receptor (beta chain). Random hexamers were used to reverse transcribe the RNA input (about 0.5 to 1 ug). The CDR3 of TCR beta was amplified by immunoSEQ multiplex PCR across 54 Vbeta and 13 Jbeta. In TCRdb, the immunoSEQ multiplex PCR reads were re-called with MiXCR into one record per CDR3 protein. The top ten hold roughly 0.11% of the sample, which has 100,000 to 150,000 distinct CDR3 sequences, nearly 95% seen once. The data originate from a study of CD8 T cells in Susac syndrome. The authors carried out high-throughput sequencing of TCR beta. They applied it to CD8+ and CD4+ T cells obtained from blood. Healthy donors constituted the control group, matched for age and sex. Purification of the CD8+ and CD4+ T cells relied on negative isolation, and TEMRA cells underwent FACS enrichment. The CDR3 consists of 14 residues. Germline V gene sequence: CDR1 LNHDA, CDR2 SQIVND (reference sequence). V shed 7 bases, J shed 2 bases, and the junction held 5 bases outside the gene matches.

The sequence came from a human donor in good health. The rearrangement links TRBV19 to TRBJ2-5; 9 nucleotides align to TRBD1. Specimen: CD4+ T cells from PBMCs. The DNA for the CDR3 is TGTGCCAGTACCCCAGGGACAGGGCAAGAGACCCAGTACTTC. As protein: CASTPGTGQETQYF.